The rows below give T cell receptor beta chains drawn from one sample of a study of identical twins. TCRdb reprocessed the 5' RACE reads with MiXCR, giving one entry per CDR3 protein. The sample shows about 520,000 distinct CDR3 sequences, around 20% of them seen only once. These data were also filed under a second study, of T cells expressing NK-cell markers.

The specimen was CD4+ T cells sorted from blood. The source of these receptors is a woman under 30 in good health. Each CDR3 is given with its conserved first and last residue. The D gene is left open where the match is weak. Not all rows give a size; the values are once, few, many and, for expanded clones, a class.

>TRBV12-3/TRBV12-4|NA|NA|TRBJ1-1
CASSTDWNTEAFF
TGTGCCAGCAGCACAGACTGGAACACTGAAGCTTTCTTT
>TRBV18|NA|NA|TRBJ1-2
CASSPLEANYGYTF
TGTGCCAGCTCACCGCTGGAAGCTAACTATGGCTACACCTTC
>TRBV18|few|NA|TRBJ2-1
CASSRDVREQFF
TGTGCCAGCTCCCGCGACGTTCGTGAGCAGTTCTTC
>TRBV12-3/TRBV12-4|NA|TRBD1|TRBJ2-7
CASSPSTGFRYEQYF
TGTGCCAGCAGTCCCTCGACAGGGTTCAGGTACGAGCAGTACTTC
>TRBV12-3/TRBV12-4|NA|NA|TRBJ1-1
CASSLRAGAEAFF
TGTGCCAGCAGTTTGAGGGCTGGCGCTGAAGCTTTCTTT
>TRBV12-3/TRBV12-4|NA|NA|TRBJ1-5
CASRNDGRSNQPQHF
TGTGCCAGCAGGAACGACGGACGGAGCAATCAGCCCCAGCATTTT
>TRBV7-3|few|TRBD2|TRBJ2-3
CASSLNHLAGEDTQYF
TGTGCCAGCAGCTTAAATCACCTAGCGGGGGAGGATACGCAGTATTTT
>TRBV10-3|few|TRBD2|TRBJ2-1
CASGTSGNEQFF
TGTGCCTCCGGGACTAGCGGGAATGAGCAGTTCTTC
>TRBV20-1|NA|TRBD2|TRBJ2-1
CSANAGVPTNEQFF
TGCAGTGCTAACGCGGGGGTGCCAACCAATGAGCAGTTCTTC
>TRBV7-6|NA|TRBD2|TRBJ2-7
CASSLDPAGAGEQYF
TGTGCCAGCAGCTTAGATCCAGCGGGAGCCGGCGAGCAGTACTTC
>TRBV7-2|few|TRBD2|TRBJ2-7
CASSLVAGASSYEQYF
TGTGCCAGCAGCTTAGTAGCGGGGGCAAGCTCCTACGAGCAGTACTTC
>TRBV20-1|few|NA|TRBJ1-3
CSARVWGNSGNTIYF
TGTAGTGCTAGAGTATGGGGGAACTCTGGAAACACCATATATTTT
>TRBV11-2|NA|NA|TRBJ2-7
CASSWSLGEAYEQYF
TGTGCCAGCAGCTGGTCGTTGGGGGAAGCCTACGAGCAGTACTTC
>TRBV20-1|NA|NA|TRBJ1-6
CSLRDGSYNSPLHF
TGCAGCCTCAGGGATGGTTCCTATAATTCACCCCTCCACTTT
>TRBV20-1|NA|NA|TRBJ2-1
CSARDSYRDKLF
TGCAGTGCTAGAGATTCGTACCGGGACAAGCTCTTC
>TRBV20-1|NA|TRBD1|TRBJ1-1
CSADTGDTEAFF
TGCAGTGCGGATACAGGGGACACTGAAGCTTTCTTT
>TRBV20-1|NA|TRBD2|TRBJ2-7
CSANSGPYEQYF
TGCAGTGCTAATAGCGGGCCCTACGAGCAGTACTTC
>TRBV10-3|NA|TRBD2|TRBJ2-7
CAISEQAGGGEQYF
TGTGCCATCAGTGAGCAAGCGGGAGGTGGGGAGCAGTACTTC
>TRBV5-4|NA|NA|TRBJ1-2
CASSPQHTF
TGTGCCAGCAGCCCCCAACACACCTTC
>TRBV11-3|few|NA|TRBJ2-1
CASSLPRGSYNEQFF
TGTGCCAGCAGTTTACCGCGAGGGTCCTACAATGAGCAGTTCTTC
>TRBV2|few|TRBD1|TRBJ2-4
CASRPGQGRPKNIQYF
TGTGCCAGCAGACCGGGACAGGGAAGACCCAAAAACATTCAGTACTTC
>TRBV20-1|NA|NA|TRBJ2-1
CSARDSLAINEQFF
TGCAGTGCTAGAGATAGTCTAGCGATCAATGAGCAGTTCTTC
>TRBV11-2|NA|NA|TRBJ2-2
CASSPQKGSANTGELFF
TGTGCCAGCAGCCCGCAAAAGGGGTCAGCGAACACCGGGGAGCTGTTTTTT